What follows are 6 T cell receptor beta chains derived from one specimen sequenced in a study of OX40 agonist ivuxolimab in advanced cancers. Method: immunoSEQ multiplex PCR; TCRdb's copy keeps in-frame clones and lacks some. Among roughly 50,000 clones listed, roughly nine tenths were seen once. Sequenced material: CD4+ or CD8+ T cells sorted from blood, taken in a trial of the OX40 agonist ivuxolimab. These receptors all stem from an adult with an advanced solid tumor such as melanoma, head and neck, liver or kidney cancer.

The CDR3 DNA sequence: TGCGCCAGCAGCTCGCAGGGGACGAGCGGAGAGACCCAGTACTTC. It is translated as CASSSQGTSGETQYF. The V and J genes are TRBV5-1 and TRBJ2-5; D perhaps matches TRBD1 (6 bases). The CDR3 is 15 amino acids. Per the germline V gene, CDR1 is SGHRS and CDR2 is YFSETQ. V shed 3 bases and J shed 4 bases, with 16 bases lying between them.

This clone was counted a few times. This chain links TRBV4-2 with TRBJ2-7; D unclear. CDR1 is LGHNA and CDR2 is YNFKEQ in the germline V gene. V gave up 2 bases and J gave up 0 bases, with 8 bases separating them. CDR3 length: 14 residues. As DNA, the CDR3 is TGTGCCAGCAGCCAACCCCTCCTCTCCTACGAGCAGTACTTC. This sequence encodes CASSQPLLSYEQYF.

V is TRBV5-1 and J is TRBJ2-3; D may be TRBD1 (6 bases). Trimming cost V 4 bases and J 2 bases, with 11 bases left between them. CDR3 size: 14 residues. Looked up from germline, CDR1 is SGHRS and CDR2 is YFSETQ. The CDR3 DNA follows: TGCGCCAGCAGCACCCGGGACAACACAGATACGCAGTATTTT. Its protein is CASSTRDNTDTQYF.

The rearrangement joins TRBV5-1 to TRBJ2-6, with D unclear. The V end lost 1 base, the J end lost 2 bases, and 4 bases lay between the germline ends. This CDR3 has 14 residues. Germline CDR1 SGHRS, CDR2 YFSETQ. The CDR3 spells CASSLWTGANVLTF. In DNA form, the CDR3 reads TGCGCCAGCAGCTTGTGGACTGGGGCCAACGTCCTGACTTTC. Full variable domain (outside the CDR3, taken from reference TRBV5-1 and TRBJ2-6): KAGVTQTPRYLIKTRGQQVTLSCSPISGHRSVSWYQQTPGQGLQFLFEYFSETQRNKGNFPGRFSGRQFSNSRSEMNVSTLELGDSALYLCASSLWTGANVLTFGAGSRLTVL.

This clone came up a few times. This sequence joins TRBV7-9 and TRBJ1-2; D gene ambiguous. The CDR3 is 14 amino acids. Germline lookup yields CDR1 SEHNR and CDR2 FQNEAQ (reference sequence). With 0 bases removed from V and 6 bases from J, the gap between germline ends came to 11 bases. CDR3 amino acids: CASSLAPTVHGYTF. The CDR3 DNA reads TGTGCCAGCAGCTTAGCCCCCACCGTACATGGCTACACCTTC.

The V call is TRBV7-9, the J call TRBJ1-1; TRBD1 might be the D (5 bases). Per the germline V gene, CDR1 is SEHNR and CDR2 is FQNEAQ (reference sequence). The germline V and J ends were trimmed by 3 bases and 7 bases, with 12 bases remaining between them. The CDR3 totals 13 residues. CDR3 coding DNA: TGTGCCAGCAGCTTGGTAGACAGCCATGAAGCTTTCTTT. This translates into CASSLVDSHEAFF.